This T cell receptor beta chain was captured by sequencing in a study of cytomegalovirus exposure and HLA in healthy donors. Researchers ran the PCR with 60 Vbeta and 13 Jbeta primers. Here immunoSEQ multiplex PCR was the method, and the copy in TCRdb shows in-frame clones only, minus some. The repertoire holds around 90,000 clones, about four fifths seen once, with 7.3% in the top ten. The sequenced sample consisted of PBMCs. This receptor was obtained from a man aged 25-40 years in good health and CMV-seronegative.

In DNA, the CDR3 is TGTGCCTGGAGTGTACAATTGAGGGCCTCTGGAAACACCATATATTTT. Its translation is CAWSVQLRASGNTIYF. The chain employs TRBV30 and TRBJ1-3; D gene uncertain. V was cut by 0 bases and J by 0 bases, with 12 bases left in between. Germline V gene lookup returns CDR1 GTSNPN and CDR2 SVGIG (reference sequence). The CDR3 loop spans 16 amino acids. The full variable domain, rest sourced from reference TRBV30 and TRBJ1-3, is SQTIHQWPATLVQPVGSPLSLECTVEGTSNPNLYWYRQAAGRGLQLLFYSVGIGQISSEVPQNLSASRPQDRQFILSSKKLLLSDSGFYLCAWSVQLRASGNTIYFGEGSWLTVV.